This T cell receptor beta chain was profiled in a study of T cell responses to AZD1222 COVID-19 vaccine. Germline CDR1 reads SGDLS; CDR2 reads YYNGEE. V shed 6 bases and J 5 bases; nucleotides not matched to a gene: 6. The CDR3 has 13 amino acids. Produced via immunoSEQ multiplex PCR; TCRdb's table is partial and in-frame only. The sample records 100,000 to 150,000 clones, roughly 90% being singletons. This sample comprised peripheral blood, obtained 28 days after the second AZD1222 dose. The receptor comes from an adult who received the AZD1222 COVID-19 vaccine. V usage is TRBV9 and J usage is TRBJ1-1, with 8 bases that match TRBD1. The CDR3 loop is CASNPGGRTEAFF. The CDR3 coding sequence is TGTGCCAGCAACCCAGGGGGCAGGACTGAAGCTTTCTTT.